This T cell receptor beta chain was obtained from a study of blood T cell repertoires in COVID-19. Study at large: COVID-19 samples collected from the United States, Italy and Spain covered acute and convalescent phases. Sample material is recorded as cDNA or gDNA derived from T cells, B-cell-depleted T cells, or PBMCs.

Trimming pared 4 bases from V and 12 bases from J, leaving 13 bases between. Germline CDR1 and CDR2: GTSNPN and SVGIG (reference sequence). The CDR3 contains 11 residues. The protocol was immunoSEQ multiplex PCR, while the TCRdb copy is restricted to in-frame clones and leaves out a portion. This table holds approximately 150,000 clones, about 83% found once. The chain employs TRBV30 and TRBJ2-1; no definite D call. The specimen was peripheral blood. This TCR was recovered from a woman aged 45-60 years with active or convalescent COVID-19. As DNA, the CDR3 is TGTGCCTGGAAAATAGCAGCCGGGCAGTTCTTC. Its protein is CAWKIAAGQFF. The full variable domain, in which reference TRBV30 and TRBJ2-1 provide the parts outside the CDR3, is SQTIHQWPATLVQPVGSPLSLECTVEGTSNPNLYWYRQAAGRGLQLLFYSVGIGQISSEVPQNLSASRPQDRQFILSSKKLLLSDSGFYLCAWKIAAGQFFGPGTRLTVL.